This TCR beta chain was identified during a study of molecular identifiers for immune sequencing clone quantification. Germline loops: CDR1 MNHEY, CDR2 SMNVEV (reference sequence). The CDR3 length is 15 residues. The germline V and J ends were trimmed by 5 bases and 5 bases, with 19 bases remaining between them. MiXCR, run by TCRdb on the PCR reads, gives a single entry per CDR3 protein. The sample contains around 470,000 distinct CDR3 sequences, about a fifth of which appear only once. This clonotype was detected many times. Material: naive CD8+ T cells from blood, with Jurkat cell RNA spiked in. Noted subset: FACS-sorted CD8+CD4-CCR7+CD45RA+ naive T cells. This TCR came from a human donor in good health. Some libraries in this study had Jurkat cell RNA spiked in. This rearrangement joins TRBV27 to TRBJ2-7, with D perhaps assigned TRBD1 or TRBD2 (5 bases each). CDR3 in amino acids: CASSPPVAGTDEQYF. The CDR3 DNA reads TGTGCCAGCAGTCCACCGGTCGCAGGGACGGACGAGCAGTACTTC.